At least ten counts were recorded for the clone carrying this TCR beta chain. Its cognate antigen is unknown. Researchers amplified the TCR beta CDR3 regions from RNA transcripts. HTBI primers were used for first-round RT-PCR of the TCR CDR3. A single record per CDR3 protein comes from TCRdb applying MiXCR to the multiplex PCR reads. The sample consists of approximately 520,000 distinct CDR3 sequences, approximately 24% of them appearing once. This sample is drawn from a study of T cells in Graves' hyperthyroidism and ophthalmopathy. Broader study findings: Separating ophthalmopathy from stable hyperthyroidism was achieved by a 13 V-J model. Ophthalmopathy was predicted by the model a median of about six months ahead of onset. Most thyroid clonotypes that were expanded above 0.001 also turned up in blood.

V was trimmed by 1 base and J by 1 base, leaving 14 bases between them. This CDR3 region has 16 residues. Germline CDR1 reads MGHRA; CDR2 reads YSYEKL. Exclusions: uncontrolled infection, other autoimmune disease, pregnancy, lactation. The TCR originated in a woman in her thirties with Graves' ophthalmopathy. The chain recombines TRBV4-1 with TRBJ2-7, with a tentative D call TRBD1 (6 bases). Sequencing used blood. CDR3 sequence: CASSQASGTPSYEQYF. In DNA form, the CDR3 reads TGCGCCAGCAGCCAAGCTTCGGGGACACCATCCTACGAGCAGTACTTC.